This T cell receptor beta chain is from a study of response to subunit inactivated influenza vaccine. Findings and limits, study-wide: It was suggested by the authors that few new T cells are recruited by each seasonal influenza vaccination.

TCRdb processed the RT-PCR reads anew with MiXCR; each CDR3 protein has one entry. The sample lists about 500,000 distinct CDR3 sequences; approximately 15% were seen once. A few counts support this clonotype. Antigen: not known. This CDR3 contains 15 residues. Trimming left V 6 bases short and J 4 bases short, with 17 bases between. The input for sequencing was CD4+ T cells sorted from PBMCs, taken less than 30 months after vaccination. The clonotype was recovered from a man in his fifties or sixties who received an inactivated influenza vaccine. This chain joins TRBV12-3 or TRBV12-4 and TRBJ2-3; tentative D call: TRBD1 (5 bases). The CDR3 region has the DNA TGTGCCAGCAGGTCAGGGATAGCTTCTGCAGATACGCAGTATTTT. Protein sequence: CASRSGIASADTQYF.